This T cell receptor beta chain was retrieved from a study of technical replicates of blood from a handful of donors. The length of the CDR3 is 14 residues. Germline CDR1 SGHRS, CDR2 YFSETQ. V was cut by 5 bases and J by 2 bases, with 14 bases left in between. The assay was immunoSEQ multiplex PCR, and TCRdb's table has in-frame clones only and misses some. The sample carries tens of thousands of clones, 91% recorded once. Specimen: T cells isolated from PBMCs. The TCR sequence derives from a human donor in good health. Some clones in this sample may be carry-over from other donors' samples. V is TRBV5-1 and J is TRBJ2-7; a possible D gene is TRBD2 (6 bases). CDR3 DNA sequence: TGCGCCAGCAGTCCGGAGGGTGGGACCTACGAGCAGTACTTC. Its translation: CASSPEGGTYEQYF.